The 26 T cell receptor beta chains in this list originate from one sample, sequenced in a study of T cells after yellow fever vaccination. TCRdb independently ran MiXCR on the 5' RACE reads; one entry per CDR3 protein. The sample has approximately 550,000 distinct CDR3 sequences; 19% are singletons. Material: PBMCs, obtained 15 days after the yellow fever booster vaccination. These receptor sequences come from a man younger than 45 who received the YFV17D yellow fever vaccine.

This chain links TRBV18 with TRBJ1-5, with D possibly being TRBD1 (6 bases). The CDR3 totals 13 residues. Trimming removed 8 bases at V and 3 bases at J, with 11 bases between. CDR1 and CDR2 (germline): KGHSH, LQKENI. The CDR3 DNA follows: TGTGCCAGCACCAGACAGGCCAATCAGCCCCAGCATTTT. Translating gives CASTRQANQPQHF.

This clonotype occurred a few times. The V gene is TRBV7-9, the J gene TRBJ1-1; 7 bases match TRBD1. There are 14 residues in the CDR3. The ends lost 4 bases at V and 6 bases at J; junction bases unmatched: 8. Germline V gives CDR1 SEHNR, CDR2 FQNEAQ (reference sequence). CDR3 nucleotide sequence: TGTGCCAGCAGCTCCTTAGGACAGGACTCTGAAGCTTTCTTT. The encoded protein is CASSSLGQDSEAFF.

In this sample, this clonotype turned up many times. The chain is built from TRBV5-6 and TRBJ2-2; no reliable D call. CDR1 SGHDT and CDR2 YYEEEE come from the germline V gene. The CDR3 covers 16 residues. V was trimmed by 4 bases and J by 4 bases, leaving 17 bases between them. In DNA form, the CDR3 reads TGTGCCAGCAGCCTTGATGCAGCCGAGGCCACCGGGGAGCTGTTTTTT. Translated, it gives CASSLDAAEATGELFF.

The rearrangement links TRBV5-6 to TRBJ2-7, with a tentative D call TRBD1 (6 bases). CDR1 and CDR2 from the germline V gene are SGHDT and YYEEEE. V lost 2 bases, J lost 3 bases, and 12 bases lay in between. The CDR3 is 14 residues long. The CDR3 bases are TGTGCCAGCAGCTTCGGACAGTCGTTCTACGAGCAGTACTTC. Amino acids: CASSFGQSFYEQYF.

The CDR3 protein is CSARDPFTSYNEQFF. The CDR3 DNA reads as TGCAGTGCTAGAGATCCTTTCACCTCCTACAATGAGCAGTTCTTC. The chain recombines TRBV20-1 with TRBJ2-1; D is undetermined. Germline CDR1 DFQATT, CDR2 SNEGSKA (reference sequence). V was shortened by 0 bases and J by 0 bases, with 9 bases between the two germline ends. This CDR3 spans 15 amino acids.

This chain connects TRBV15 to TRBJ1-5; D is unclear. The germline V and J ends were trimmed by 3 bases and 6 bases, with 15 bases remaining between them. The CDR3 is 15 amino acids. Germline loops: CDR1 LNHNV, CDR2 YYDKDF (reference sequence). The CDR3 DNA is TGTGCCACCAGCAGGAGACCTCTAGCTGGTCAGCCCCAGCATTTT. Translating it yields CATSRRPLAGQPQHF.

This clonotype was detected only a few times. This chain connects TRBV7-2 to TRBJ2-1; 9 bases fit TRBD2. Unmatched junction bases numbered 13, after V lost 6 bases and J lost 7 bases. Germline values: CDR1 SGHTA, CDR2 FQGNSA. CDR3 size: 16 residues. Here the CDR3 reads CASRPRLADMGNEQFF. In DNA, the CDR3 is TGTGCCAGCAGACCCCGACTAGCGGACATGGGTAATGAGCAGTTCTTC.

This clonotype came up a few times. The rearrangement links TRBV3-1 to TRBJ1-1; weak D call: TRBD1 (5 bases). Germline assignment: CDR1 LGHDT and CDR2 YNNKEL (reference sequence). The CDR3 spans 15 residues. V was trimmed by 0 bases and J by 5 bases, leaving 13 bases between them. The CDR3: CASSQESFGGTEAFF. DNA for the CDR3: TGTGCCAGCAGCCAAGAAAGCTTTGGGGGAACTGAAGCTTTCTTT.

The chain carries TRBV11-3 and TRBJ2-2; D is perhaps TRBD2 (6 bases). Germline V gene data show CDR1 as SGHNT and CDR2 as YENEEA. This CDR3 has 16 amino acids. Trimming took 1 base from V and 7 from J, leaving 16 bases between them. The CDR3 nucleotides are TGTGCCAGCAGCTTAGGACTCCCTCAGGGAGGCGGGGAGCTGTTTTTT. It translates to CASSLGLPQGGGELFF.

The CDR3 DNA follows: TGTGCCAGCAGCTTCCGAGAACAGGGTGTTAGCGGGGAGCTGTTTTTT. This translates into CASSFREQGVSGELFF. The J gene is TRBJ2-2, the V gene TRBV7-9, with D possibly matching TRBD1 (6 bases). This CDR3 has 16 residues. Germline V gene sequence: CDR1 SEHNR, CDR2 FQNEAQ (reference sequence). The ends were cut back, 3 bases at V and 7 bases at J, with 18 bases in the middle.

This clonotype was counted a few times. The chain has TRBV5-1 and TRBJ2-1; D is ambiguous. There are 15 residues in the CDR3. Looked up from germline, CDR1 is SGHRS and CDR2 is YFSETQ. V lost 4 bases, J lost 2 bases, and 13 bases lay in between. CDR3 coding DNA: TGCGCCAGCAGCCCGGTAGCTGAGACCTACAATGAGCAGTTCTTC. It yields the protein CASSPVAETYNEQFF.

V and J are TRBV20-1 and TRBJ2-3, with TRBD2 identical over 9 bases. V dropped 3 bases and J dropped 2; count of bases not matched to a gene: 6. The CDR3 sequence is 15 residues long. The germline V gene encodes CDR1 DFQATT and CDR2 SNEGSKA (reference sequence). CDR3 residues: CSASGLAGTTDTQYF. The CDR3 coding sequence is TGCAGTGCTAGCGGGCTAGCGGGAACCACAGATACGCAGTATTTT.

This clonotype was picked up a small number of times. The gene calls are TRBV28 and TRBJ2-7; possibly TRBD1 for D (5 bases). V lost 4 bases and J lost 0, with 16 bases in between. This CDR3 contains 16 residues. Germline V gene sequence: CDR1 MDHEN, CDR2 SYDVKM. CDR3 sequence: CASSSTGGLYSYEQYF. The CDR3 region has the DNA TGTGCCAGCAGTTCCACAGGTGGCCTATACTCCTACGAGCAGTACTTC.

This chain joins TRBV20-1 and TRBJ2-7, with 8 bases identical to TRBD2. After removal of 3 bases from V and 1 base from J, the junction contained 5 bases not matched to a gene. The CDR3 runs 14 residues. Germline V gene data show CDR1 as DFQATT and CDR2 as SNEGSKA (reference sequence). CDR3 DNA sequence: TGCAGTGCTAGTCCGGGACTAGGGTCCTACGAGCAGTACTTC. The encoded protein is CSASPGLGSYEQYF.

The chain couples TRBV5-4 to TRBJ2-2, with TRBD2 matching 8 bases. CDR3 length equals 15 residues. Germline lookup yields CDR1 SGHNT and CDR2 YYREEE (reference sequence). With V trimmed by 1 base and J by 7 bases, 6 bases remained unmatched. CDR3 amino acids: CASSLPGLGSGELFF. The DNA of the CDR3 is TGTGCCAGCAGCTTGCCGGGACTAGGGAGCGGGGAGCTGTTTTTT.

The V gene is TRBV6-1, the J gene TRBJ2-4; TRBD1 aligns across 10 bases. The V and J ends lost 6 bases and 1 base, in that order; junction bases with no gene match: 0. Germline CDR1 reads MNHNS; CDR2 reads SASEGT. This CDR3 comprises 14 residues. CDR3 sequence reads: CASRGQGAKNIQYF. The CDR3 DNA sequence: TGTGCCAGCAGGGGACAGGGGGCCAAAAACATTCAGTACTTC.

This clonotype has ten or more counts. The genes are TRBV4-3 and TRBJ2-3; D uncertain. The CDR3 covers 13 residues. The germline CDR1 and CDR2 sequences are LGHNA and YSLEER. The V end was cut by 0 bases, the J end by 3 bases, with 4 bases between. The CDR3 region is CASSQDSTDTQYF. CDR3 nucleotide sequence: TGCGCCAGCAGCCAAGATTCAACAGATACGCAGTATTTT.

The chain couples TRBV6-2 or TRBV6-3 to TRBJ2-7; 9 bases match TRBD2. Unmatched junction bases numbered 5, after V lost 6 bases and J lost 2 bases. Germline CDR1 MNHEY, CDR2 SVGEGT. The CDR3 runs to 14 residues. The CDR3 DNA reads TGTGCCAGCAGACCTAGCGGGACGACCTACGAGCAGTACTTC. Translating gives CASRPSGTTYEQYF.

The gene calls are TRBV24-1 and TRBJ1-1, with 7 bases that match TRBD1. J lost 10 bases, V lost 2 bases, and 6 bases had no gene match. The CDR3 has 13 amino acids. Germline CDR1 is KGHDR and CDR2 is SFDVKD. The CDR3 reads CATSDSRTGGAFF. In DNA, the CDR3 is TGTGCCACCAGTGATTCCAGGACAGGAGGAGCTTTCTTT.

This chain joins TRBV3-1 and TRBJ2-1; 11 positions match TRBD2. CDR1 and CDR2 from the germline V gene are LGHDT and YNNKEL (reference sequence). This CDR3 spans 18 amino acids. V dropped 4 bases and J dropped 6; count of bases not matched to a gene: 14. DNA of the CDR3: TGTGCCAGCAGCCCCCTGGGCCCTGTAGCGGGAGGGGGCAATGAGCAGTTCTTC. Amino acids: CASSPLGPVAGGGNEQFF.

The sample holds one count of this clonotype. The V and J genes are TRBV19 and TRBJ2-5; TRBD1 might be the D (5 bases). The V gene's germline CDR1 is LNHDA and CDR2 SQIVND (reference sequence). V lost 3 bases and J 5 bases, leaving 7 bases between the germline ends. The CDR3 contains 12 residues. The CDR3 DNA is TGTGCCAGTAGTATGGGGCGGGAGACCCAGTACTTC. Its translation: CASSMGRETQYF.

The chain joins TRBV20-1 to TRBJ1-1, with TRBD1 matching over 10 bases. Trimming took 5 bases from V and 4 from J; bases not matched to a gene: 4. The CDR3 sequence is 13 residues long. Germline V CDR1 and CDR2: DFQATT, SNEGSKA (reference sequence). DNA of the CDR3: TGCAGTGCTCGGGACAGGGGAGGCACTGAAGCTTTCTTT. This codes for CSARDRGGTEAFF.

CDR3 loop: CASSPPLGQGEKLFF. Written as DNA, the CDR3 is TGTGCCAGCTCACCACCTCTGGGGCAGGGTGAAAAACTGTTTTTT. The chain joins TRBV18 to TRBJ1-4, with D possibly TRBD1 on 5 matching bases. Germline loops: CDR1 KGHSH, CDR2 LQKENI. V dropped 0 bases and J dropped 7 bases, with 12 bases sitting between them. This CDR3 contains 15 residues.

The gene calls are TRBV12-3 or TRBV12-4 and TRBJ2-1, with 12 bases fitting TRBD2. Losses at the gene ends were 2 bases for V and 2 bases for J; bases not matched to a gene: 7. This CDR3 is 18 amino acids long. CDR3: CASSLRLAGGNTYNEQFF. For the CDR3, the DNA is TGTGCCAGCAGTTTAAGGCTAGCGGGAGGGAACACCTACAATGAGCAGTTCTTC.

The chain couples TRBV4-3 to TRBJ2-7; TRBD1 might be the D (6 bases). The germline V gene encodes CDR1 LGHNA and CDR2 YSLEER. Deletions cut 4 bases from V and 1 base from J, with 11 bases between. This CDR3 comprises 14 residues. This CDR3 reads CASSPLDRSYEQYF. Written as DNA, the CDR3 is TGCGCCAGCAGCCCCTTGGACAGATCCTACGAGCAGTACTTC.

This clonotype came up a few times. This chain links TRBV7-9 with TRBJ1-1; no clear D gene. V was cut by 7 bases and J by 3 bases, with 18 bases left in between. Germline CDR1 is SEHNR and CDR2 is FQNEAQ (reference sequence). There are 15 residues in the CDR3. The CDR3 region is CASTLPESQDTEAFF. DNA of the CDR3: TGTGCCAGCACTCTCCCGGAGAGTCAAGACACTGAAGCTTTCTTT.